The 21 T cell receptor beta chains presented below share a single source sample, sequenced in a study of T cells in women clearing cervical HPV infection. Measured with immunoSEQ multiplex PCR; TCRdb has only the in-frame clones, and not every one. The sample features approximately 37,000 clones, with approximately 6.6% in its top ten. Sequences were obtained from blood buffy coat. The source is a woman between 18 and 70 years old with a cervical HPV16 infection that either progressed to CIN3+ or cleared (not recorded which).

About this clone itself: The CDR3 is cut off 3 residues early in the read; its end comes from the germline J gene. V and J are TRBV6-2 or TRBV6-3 and TRBJ1-2, with 9 bases lining up with TRBD1. The CDR3 spans 14 residues. Trimming took 6 bases from V and 5 from J; bases not matched to a gene: 7. Germline CDR1 reads MNHEY; CDR2 reads SVGEGT. The sequenced CDR3 bases are TGTGCCAGCAGGGTGGGACAGGGAAATTATGGC. It encodes CASRVGQGNYG. The entire CDR3 reads CASRVGQGNYGYTF.

As for this clone: The read terminates 3 residues before the CDR3 end, so the remaining end is supplied by the germline J gene. The chain carries TRBV11-2 and TRBJ1-2; weak D call: TRBD1 (6 bases). Germline assignment: CDR1 SGHAT and CDR2 FQNNGV. There are 15 residues in the CDR3. Trimming removed 4 bases from V and 3 bases from J, with 15 bases in between. Here the CDR3 reads CASSSLRSGDYGYTF. The CDR3 bases that were read are TGTGCCAGCAGCTCACTGAGGTCAGGGGACTATGGC.

Points on this clone: With the read ending 3 residues before the CDR3 end, the germline J gene is used to fill in that end. This chain uses TRBV4-2 with TRBJ2-4; TRBD2 might be the D (5 bases). The CDR3 is 14 amino acids. Germline V lookup: CDR1 LGHNA, CDR2 YNFKEQ. V shed 9 bases and J shed 5 bases, with 17 bases lying between them. The CDR3 bases that were read are TGTGCCAGTAGGGCCCAGCAGAGGGAAAACATT. Protein: CASRAQQRENI. The complete CDR3 sequence is CASRAQQRENIQYF.

Of note for this clone: The CDR3 goes on 3 residues after the read ends, and that part is filled in from the germline J gene. Other DNA sequences in this sample translate to the same CDR3. This chain joins TRBV2 and TRBJ1-3; D not resolved. Per germline, CDR1 SNHLY and CDR2 FYNNEI. CDR3 length equals 12 residues. V lost 11 bases and J lost 0, with 8 bases in between. The CDR3 here is CALGFSGNTIYF. The sequenced part of the CDR3 DNA is TGTGCCCTAGGCTTCTCTGGAAACACC.

In regard to this clone: With the read ending 3 residues before the CDR3 end, the germline J gene is used to fill in that end. The chain carries TRBV5-4 and TRBJ2-7; 7 bases fit TRBD1. The CDR3 is made up of 13 amino acids. Germline-derived CDR1 and CDR2 are SGHNT and YYREEE (reference sequence). With 3 bases clipped from V and 6 bases from J, the junction kept 6 bases outside the gene matches. The CDR3 bases that were read are TGTGCCAGCAGCTACTCCACAGGGGCCGAG. It specifies CASSYSTGAE. The complete CDR3 sequence is CASSYSTGAEQYF. Together with reference TRBV5-4 and TRBJ2-7, the CDR3 gives the full variable domain: ETGVTQSPTHLIKTRGQQVTLRCSSQSGHNTVSWYQQALGQGPQFIFQYYREEENGRGNFPPRFSGLQFPNYSSELNVNALELDDSALYLCASSYSTGAEQYFGPGTRLTVT.

On this clone itself: The CDR3 extends 3 residues past the end of the read, so its final part is completed from the germline J gene. V gene TRBV19 combines with J gene TRBJ1-6; D remains unclear. Trimming stripped 6 bases from V and 3 bases from J, with 12 bases between. Per the germline V gene, CDR1 is LNHDA and CDR2 is SQIVND (reference sequence). The CDR3 sequence is 15 residues long. The DNA read from the CDR3 is TGTGCCAGTAGCATTAGCAGATTCTATAATTCACCC. Translating it yields CASSISRFYNSP. The whole CDR3 sequence is CASSISRFYNSPLHF.

Comments on this clone: The read ends 3 residues shy of where the CDR3 ends; the end is completed using the germline J gene. The chain uses TRBV28 and TRBJ1-5; D unresolved. Between the trimmed V and J ends, which lost 3 bases and 7 bases, there was a span of 16 bases. CDR1 and CDR2 (germline): MDHEN, SYDVKM. The CDR3 consists of 15 residues. The CDR3 protein is CASSFYAAKRQPQHF. Incomplete CDR3 DNA: TGTGCCAGCAGTTTTTATGCCGCCAAAAGGCAGCCC.

With regard to this clone: Read sequence stops 3 residues before the CDR3 end, and the germline J gene provides the missing end. The chain is built from TRBV2 and TRBJ2-3, with D possibly matching TRBD1 (7 bases). The CDR3 is made up of 14 amino acids. The germline V gene has CDR1 SNHLY and CDR2 FYNNEI. CDR3 sequence reads: CASGGGGGDQPQYF. CDR3 bases read: TGTGCCAGCGGGGGTGGAGGGGGCGATCAGCCG.

CDR3 DNA (partial): TGTGCCAGCAGCTATAGCGGGAGTATCTACAATGAG. This translates into CASSYSGSIYNE. The whole CDR3 protein reads CASSYSGSIYNEQFF. The rearrangement joins TRBV7-9 to TRBJ2-1, with 9 bases lining up with TRBD2. Read data end 3 residues before the CDR3 end; the end is taken from the germline J gene. Unmatched junction bases numbered 4, after V lost 4 bases and J lost 3 bases. Germline assignment: CDR1 SEHNR and CDR2 FQNEAQ (reference sequence). This CDR3 is 15 amino acids long. The entire variable domain, with the rest obtained from reference TRBV7-9 and TRBJ2-1, is as follows: DTGVSQNPRHKITKRGQNVTFRCDPISEHNRLYWYRQTLGQGPEFLTYFQNEAQLEKSRLLSDRFSAERPKGSFSTLEIQRTEQGDSAMYLCASSYSGSIYNEQFFGPGTRLTVL.

Comment on this clone: At one of its ends the junction is not consistent with the germline gene, which may arise from a read error. Coverage ceases 3 residues before the CDR3 finishes, and the germline J gene fills in the end. This CDR3 is also generated by other DNA sequences in the sample. The J gene is TRBJ1-3, the V gene TRBV5-1; the D gene is possibly TRBD1 (5 bases). The CDR3 spans 16 residues. The germline gives CDR1 SGHRS, CDR2 YFSETQ. CDR3 protein: CASSFGTGLGGNTIYF. The CDR3 bases that were read are TGCGCCAGCAGCTTCGGGACTGGGTTGGGCGGAAACACA.

Note on this clone: Read sequence stops 3 residues before the CDR3 end, and the germline J gene provides the missing end. The chain has TRBV10-3 and TRBJ1-5; the D gene is possibly TRBD1 (5 bases). Germline V gene lookup returns CDR1 ENHRY and CDR2 SYGVKD. This CDR3 is 14 amino acids long. Trimming stripped 5 bases from V and 0 bases from J, with 8 bases between. The CDR3 DNA, read in part, is TGTGCCATCAGTCAGGGAGATAGCAATCAGCCC. This translates into CAISQGDSNQP. The whole CDR3 sequence is CAISQGDSNQPQHF.

In regard to this clone: The junction and the germline gene differ at one end; a read error may be behind it. The read ends 3 residues shy of where the CDR3 ends; the end is completed using the germline J gene. The same CDR3 can be traced to other DNA sequences in this sample. The chain combines TRBV7-9 with TRBJ1-3, with D hard to call. Germline V lookup: CDR1 SEHNR, CDR2 FQNEAQ (reference sequence). This CDR3 has 14 amino acids. The CDR3 DNA, read in part, is TGTGCCAGCAGCTTACAGGAATCTGGAAACACG. It codes for CASSLQESGNT. In full, the CDR3 reads CASSLQESGNTIYF.

With regard to this clone: The sequenced fragment ends 3 residues before the CDR3 boundary, so the rest is inferred from the germline J gene. The chain employs TRBV19 and TRBJ2-1; 8 positions agree with TRBD2. V lost 0 bases, J lost 5 bases, and 3 bases stayed unmatched. The CDR3 covers 15 residues. The germline V gene has CDR1 LNHDA and CDR2 SQIVND (reference sequence). CDR3 DNA (partial): TGTGCCAGTAGTATAGAACTAGCGGACCACAATGAG. Its translation: CASSIELADHNE. The full CDR3 is CASSIELADHNEQFF.

On this clone: Read sequence stops 3 residues before the CDR3 end, and the germline J gene provides the missing end. The rearrangement joins TRBV6-2 or TRBV6-3 to TRBJ2-4; TRBD2 matches 11 bases. The length of the CDR3 is 14 residues. Looked up from germline, CDR1 is MNHEY and CDR2 is SVGEGT. The CDR3 reads CASTIAGGPLPQYF. CDR3 DNA, as far as it was read: TGTGCCAGCACTATAGCGGGGGGGCCACTCCCT.

The CDR3 reads CASMAQPSGNTIYF. Incomplete CDR3 DNA: TGTGCCAGCATGGCCCAACCCTCTGGAAACACC. The chain carries TRBV2 and TRBJ1-3, with no clear D. The CDR3 is cut off 3 residues early in the read; its end comes from the germline J gene. CDR3 length: 14 amino acids. Trimming took 7 bases from V and 0 from J, leaving 10 bases between them. The germline V gene has CDR1 SNHLY and CDR2 FYNNEI.

A remark on this clone: The read comes to an end 3 residues before the CDR3 does, leaving the germline J gene to fill in the end. V and J are TRBV7-3 and TRBJ2-2; 9 nucleotides align to TRBD1. Germline loops: CDR1 SGHTA, CDR2 FQGTGA. The CDR3 extends over 13 amino acids. The V segment lost 10 bases and the J segment 4 bases; nucleotides outside the gene matches: 4. CDR3 in amino acids: CATGTGTTGELFF. The CDR3 bases that were read are TGTGCCACCGGGACAGGGACCACCGGGGAG. The full variable domain, rest sourced from reference TRBV7-3 and TRBJ2-2, is GAGVSQTPSNKVTEKGKYVELRCDPISGHTALYWYRQSLGQGPEFLIYFQGTGAADDSGLPNDRFFAVRPEGSVSTLKIQRTERGDSAVYLCATGTGTTGELFFGEGSRLTVL.

Regarding this clone: The read is 3 residues too short to cover the CDR3 end, so that end is filled in from the germline J gene. The chain recombines TRBV6-1 with TRBJ2-2; D possibly uses TRBD1 or TRBD2 (5 bases each). In germline, CDR1 is MNHNS, CDR2 SASEGT. The CDR3 is 15 amino acids. This CDR3 is CASSGLRGVGEKLFF. The sequenced part of the CDR3 DNA is TGTGCCAGCAGTGGACTCCGAGGGGTAGGGGAAAAG.

Points on this clone: The sequenced fragment ends 3 residues before the CDR3 boundary, so the rest is inferred from the germline J gene. The rearrangement uses TRBV7-6 and TRBJ2-2, with 11 positions matching TRBD2. The V and J ends lost 4 bases and 6 bases, in that order; junction bases with no gene match: 7. This CDR3 is built from 16 residues. Germline-derived CDR1 and CDR2 are SGHVS and FNYEAQ. The chain's CDR3 is CASSSSSGGLSGELFF. The CDR3 DNA, read in part, is TGTGCCAGCAGCTCCTCTAGCGGGGGGTTGTCCGGGGAG.

Comments on this clone: The observed sequence ends 3 residues before the CDR3 terminus, with the missing tail filled in from the germline J gene. The J gene is TRBJ2-2, the V gene TRBV5-1, with 8 bases aligning to TRBD1. In germline, CDR1 is SGHRS, CDR2 YFSETQ. Germline trimming cut 5 bases from V and 3 bases from J; bases unmatched to any gene: 6. The CDR3 runs 15 residues. CDR3 DNA, as far as it was read: TGCGCCAGCAGATACGGACAGGGAGACACCGGGGAG. As protein: CASRYGQGDTGE. The whole CDR3 sequence is CASRYGQGDTGELFF.

The DNA read from the CDR3 is TGTGCCAGCAGCTTAACAGGGAGCTCTGGAAACACC. Its translation: CASSLTGSSGNT. The full CDR3 reads CASSLTGSSGNTIYF. V gene TRBV5-5 combines with J gene TRBJ1-3; D may be TRBD1 (6 bases). Read sequence stops 3 residues before the CDR3 end, and the germline J gene provides the missing end. This CDR3 has 15 amino acids. The ends were cut back, 2 bases at V and 0 bases at J, with 9 bases in the middle. CDR1 and CDR2 (germline): SGHKS, YYEKEE (reference sequence).

A word on this clone: The CDR3 is cut off 3 residues early in the read; its end comes from the germline J gene. This chain connects TRBV7-6 to TRBJ2-2; 9 bases fit TRBD1. Germline assignment: CDR1 SGHVS and CDR2 FNYEAQ. The CDR3 loop spans 17 amino acids. The CDR3 is CASSLESAGQGNEKLFF. The DNA read from the CDR3 is TGTGCCAGCAGCTTAGAGTCGGCGGGACAGGGTAATGAAAAG.